This passage covers 13 T cell receptor beta chains from one sample sequenced in a study of blood T cell repertoires in COVID-19. Libraries were prepared by immunoSEQ multiplex PCR; TCRdb keeps only in-frame clonotypes and omits some of them. The sample consists of approximately 140,000 clones, around 91% of them appearing once. Material for sequencing was peripheral blood. Receptors originate from a man between 18 and 29 years old with COVID-19, enrolled during active disease.

This chain uses TRBV5-5 with TRBJ2-7, with TRBD2 matching 11 bases. The CDR3 has 16 residues. The V and J ends lost 4 bases and 0 bases, in that order; junction bases with no gene match: 6. From germline, CDR1 is SGHKS and CDR2 YYEKEE (reference sequence). The CDR3 nucleotides are TGTGCCAGCAGCGAACCGACTAGCGGGACCTCCTACGAGCAGTACTTC. It codes for CASSEPTSGTSYEQYF. The full variable domain, completed using reference TRBV5-5 and TRBJ2-7, is DAGVTQSPTHLIKTRGQQVTLRCSPISGHKSVSWYQQVLGQGPQFIFQYYEKEERGRGNFPDRFSARQFPNYSSELNVNALLLGDSALYLCASSEPTSGTSYEQYFGPGTRLTVT.

The rearrangement uses TRBV19 and TRBJ2-5; D might be TRBD2 (6 bases). Germline loops: CDR1 LNHDA, CDR2 SQIVND (reference sequence). Trimming took off 3 bases at V and 5 bases at J, with 16 bases between the two ends. CDR3 length equals 15 residues. DNA for the CDR3: TGTGCCAGTAGTATTCGAGGAGGGATCGATGAGACCCAGTACTTC. Protein product: CASSIRGGIDETQYF.

The chain links TRBV30 to TRBJ1-1; D is undetermined. Germline V gene data show CDR1 as GTSNPN and CDR2 as SVGIG (reference sequence). The CDR3 loop spans 11 amino acids. V lost 3 bases and J lost 6, with 8 bases in between. CDR3: CAWSTDSEAFF. The CDR3 region has the DNA TGTGCCTGGAGCACAGATTCTGAAGCTTTCTTT.

A word on this clone: The same CDR3 arises from other DNA sequences in this sample as well. This chain joins TRBV28 and TRBJ2-3; D is perhaps TRBD2 (6 bases). CDR3 length: 15 residues. V dropped 5 bases and J dropped 0 bases, with 12 bases sitting between them. Per germline, CDR1 MDHEN and CDR2 SYDVKM. CDR3 amino acids: CASSPPSGSTDTQYF. CDR3 DNA: TGTGCCAGCAGTCCGCCGAGCGGGAGCACAGATACGCAGTATTTT.

This chain joins TRBV5-6 and TRBJ1-3, with TRBD1 as a possible D gene (5 bases). This CDR3 region has 15 residues. Germline values: CDR1 SGHDT, CDR2 YYEEEE. Trimming took off 1 base at V and 6 bases at J, with 14 bases between the two ends. In DNA, the CDR3 is TGTGCCAGCAGCTTGCGGGGGGTAAGGGAAAACACCATATATTTT. Translating it yields CASSLRGVRENTIYF.

This clone was counted a single time. This sequence joins TRBV9 and TRBJ2-1, with TRBD2 matching over 9 bases. The CDR3 covers 15 residues. With V trimmed by 0 bases and J by 7 bases, 5 bases remained unmatched. In germline, CDR1 is SGDLS, CDR2 YYNGEE. Here the CDR3 DNA reads TGTGCCAGCAGCGTAGTTGCTAGCGGGAAGAATGAGCAGTTCTTC. Translating it yields CASSVVASGKNEQFF.

This clone showed up just once. The CDR3 protein is CASSQELGTITDTQYF. The CDR3 DNA is TGTGCCAGCAGCCAAGAGTTAGGCACTATCACAGATACGCAGTATTTT. The genes are TRBV3-1 (or the pseudogene TRBV3-2) and TRBJ2-3; D unresolved. Deletions cut 0 bases from V and 2 bases from J, with 12 bases between. The CDR3 runs 16 residues. Germline CDR1 LGHDT, CDR2 YNNKEL (reference sequence).

The chain carries TRBV19 and TRBJ2-7, with 7 bases fitting TRBD1. Per the germline V gene, CDR1 is LNHDA and CDR2 is SQIVND (reference sequence). The CDR3 contains 15 residues. V shed 5 bases and J 1 base; nucleotides not matched to a gene: 8. The CDR3 DNA is TGTGCCAGTAGTCGTAAGGGGACAGAGTCCTACGAGCAGTACTTC. Protein: CASSRKGTESYEQYF.

The V gene is TRBV7-2, the J gene TRBJ2-1; TRBD2 aligns across 8 bases. This CDR3 has 16 residues. Germline assignment: CDR1 SGHTA and CDR2 FQGNSA. Trimming took 2 bases from V and 6 from J; bases not matched to a gene: 9. The CDR3 spells CASSLRGGRRPNEQFF. As DNA, the CDR3 is TGTGCCAGCAGCTTACGTGGCGGGAGGCGGCCCAATGAGCAGTTCTTC.

The chain links TRBV4-1 to TRBJ2-5; 9 nucleotides line up with TRBD1. Germline CDR1 is MGHRA and CDR2 is YSYEKL. Germline trimming cut 0 bases from V and 2 bases from J; bases unmatched to any gene: 4. CDR3 size: 16 residues. CDR3 amino acids: CASSQEDRGLQETQYF. For the CDR3, the DNA is TGCGCCAGCAGCCAAGAGGACAGGGGTCTGCAAGAGACCCAGTACTTC.

This sequence joins TRBV27 and TRBJ2-3; D not certain. V was cut by 3 bases and J by 7 bases, with 14 bases left in between. Per the germline V gene, CDR1 is MNHEY and CDR2 is SMNVEV (reference sequence). The CDR3 sequence is 14 residues long. The CDR3 is CASSFGTALNTQYF. The CDR3 DNA reads TGTGCCAGCAGTTTCGGAACAGCCCTTAATACGCAGTATTTT.

A single count supports this clone. This chain uses TRBV30 with TRBJ2-7; 7 bases align to TRBD1. The CDR3 has 14 residues. The V gene's germline CDR1 is GTSNPN and CDR2 SVGIG (reference sequence). V trimming: 1 base; J trimming: 1 base; junction bases outside the gene matches: 4. CDR3 sequence: CAWSGGDRSYEQYF. CDR3 bases: TGTGCCTGGAGTGGTGGGGACAGATCCTACGAGCAGTACTTC. The full variable domain, completed using reference TRBV30 and TRBJ2-7, is SQTIHQWPATLVQPVGSPLSLECTVEGTSNPNLYWYRQAAGRGLQLLFYSVGIGQISSEVPQNLSASRPQDRQFILSSKKLLLSDSGFYLCAWSGGDRSYEQYFGPGTRLTVT.

This rearrangement joins TRBV3-1 (or the pseudogene TRBV3-2) to TRBJ1-1; 7 bases are shared with TRBD1. V gave up 3 bases and J gave up 2 bases; unmatched junction bases: 9. From germline, CDR1 is LGHDT and CDR2 YNNKEL (reference sequence). The CDR3 length is 16 residues. The CDR3 protein is CASSQGTEVLNTEAFF. The CDR3 bases are TGTGCCAGCAGCCAGGGGACAGAGGTTCTAAACACTGAAGCTTTCTTT.